The 27 T cell receptor beta chains below all came from one sample that was sequenced in a study of blood T cell repertoires in COVID-19. Sequenced by immunoSEQ multiplex PCR; TCRdb stores in-frame clones only, minus some. The sample has about 140,000 clones, approximately 78% seen once. Sequencing was done on a sample of peripheral blood. These receptors all come from a woman older than 75 with acute or convalescent COVID-19.

V usage is TRBV18 and J usage is TRBJ1-4; D is uncertain. This CDR3 contains 15 residues. The V end was cut by 0 bases, the J end by 6 bases, with 11 bases between. In germline, CDR1 is KGHSH, CDR2 LQKENI. CDR3: CASSPPGQAHEKLFF. Here the CDR3 DNA reads TGTGCCAGCTCACCACCGGGTCAGGCCCATGAAAAACTGTTTTTT.

The gene calls are TRBV19 and TRBJ1-1, with D perhaps matching TRBD1 (6 bases). Germline-derived CDR1 and CDR2 are LNHDA and SQIVND (reference sequence). The CDR3 contains 14 residues. The V end lost 6 bases, the J end lost 0 bases, and 11 bases lay between the germline ends. The CDR3 DNA is TGTGCCAGTAGCGTACAGGGACTGAACACTGAAGCTTTCTTT. It is translated as CASSVQGLNTEAFF.

The rearrangement uses TRBV3-1 (or the pseudogene TRBV3-2) and TRBJ2-7, with D possibly being TRBD2 (6 bases). Trimming took off 7 bases at V and 7 bases at J, with 26 bases between the two ends. The germline V gene has CDR1 LGHDT and CDR2 YNNKEL (reference sequence). The CDR3 spans 16 residues. CDR3 sequence (DNA): TGTGCCAGCAAAAGGGCGGCCGTGGGAGGCTCCGGAGAGCAGTACTTC. Its protein is CASKRAAVGGSGEQYF.

V and J are TRBV18 and TRBJ2-5, with a possible D match to TRBD1 (6 bases). This CDR3 spans 14 amino acids. Germline V gene sequence: CDR1 KGHSH, CDR2 LQKENI. Trimming cost V 6 bases and J 1 base, with 12 bases left between them. CDR3 nucleotide sequence: TGTGCCAGCTCGCCTAACAGGGTCCAAGAGACCCAGTACTTC. Encoded protein: CASSPNRVQETQYF.

The chain is built from TRBV7-9 and TRBJ2-1; TRBD2 might be the D (7 bases). V was pared by 2 bases and J by 2 bases, with 10 bases between. CDR1 is SEHNR and CDR2 is FQNEAQ in the germline V gene (reference sequence). The CDR3 has 15 residues. CDR3 in DNA: TGTGCCAGCAGCTTAAGGGGGGGAGCCTACAATGAGCAGTTCTTC. Residues: CASSLRGGAYNEQFF.

In its sample, this clone was seen a few times. The CDR3 DNA follows: TGTGCCAGCAGCCAAGGGGGCGGGAACAACAATGAGCAGTTCTTC. Protein product: CASSQGGGNNNEQFF. The gene calls are TRBV4-2 and TRBJ2-1; D perhaps matches TRBD2 (6 bases). CDR1 and CDR2 (germline): LGHNA, YNFKEQ. The CDR3 is 15 residues long. Trimming took off 1 base at V and 5 bases at J, with 12 bases between the two ends.

The chain has TRBV3-1 (or the pseudogene TRBV3-2) and TRBJ2-5; D is unclear. This CDR3 is 11 amino acids long. Germline assignment: CDR1 LGHDT and CDR2 YNNKEL (reference sequence). V was pared by 4 bases and J by 5 bases, with 5 bases between. CDR3 sequence: CASSLRETQYF. CDR3 DNA sequence: TGTGCCAGCAGCCTCAGGGAGACCCAGTACTTC.

This clone was seen a few times. The rearrangement uses TRBV15 and TRBJ1-2; 8 nucleotides align to TRBD1. CDR1 and CDR2 from the germline V gene are LNHNV and YYDKDF (reference sequence). The CDR3 is 17 residues long. After removal of 1 base from V and 4 bases from J, the junction contained 11 bases not matched to a gene. CDR3 in amino acids: CATSRAGAGGLSYGYTF. CDR3 nucleotide sequence: TGTGCCACCAGCAGAGCGGGTGCAGGGGGCTTGAGCTATGGCTACACCTTC.

The rearrangement uses TRBV10-2 and TRBJ1-1; 8 bases agree with TRBD1. The junction had 4 bases not matched to a gene; V was cut back by 1 base and J by 0 bases. The germline CDR1 and CDR2 sequences are WSHSY and SAAADI. This CDR3 comprises 16 residues. CDR3 sequence (DNA): TGCGCCAGCAGTGAGTATGGACAGGGTTTGAACACTGAAGCTTTCTTT. It codes for CASSEYGQGLNTEAFF.

The V call is TRBV28, the J call TRBJ1-6; TRBD1 is a possible D gene (6 bases). Germline CDR1 and CDR2: MDHEN and SYDVKM. The V gene lost 6 bases and the J gene lost 7 bases, with 10 bases spanning the gap. The CDR3 spans 13 residues. CDR3 protein: CASRTGGNSPLHF. The CDR3 nucleotides read TGTGCCAGCAGGACAGGTGGGAATTCACCCCTCCACTTT.

CDR3 in amino acids: CASSFWGRGSYEQYF. The CDR3 DNA sequence: TGTGCCAGCAGCTTTTGGGGCAGGGGGTCCTACGAGCAGTACTTC. J is TRBJ2-7 and V is TRBV5-4; TRBD1 agrees at 7 bases. Germline loops: CDR1 SGHNT, CDR2 YYREEE (reference sequence). The junction had 6 bases not matched to a gene; V was cut back by 2 bases and J by 1 base. The CDR3 is 15 residues long.

This rearrangement joins TRBV6-1 to TRBJ1-2, with 9 bases identical to TRBD1. Unmatched junction bases numbered 4, after V lost 1 base and J lost 4 bases. The CDR3 sequence is 15 residues long. CDR1 is MNHNS, CDR2 SASEGT, per germline. The CDR3, as DNA: TGTGCCAGCAGTGAAGGGACAGGGGCGTCCTATGGCTACACCTTC. Its protein is CASSEGTGASYGYTF.

The chain joins TRBV7-9 to TRBJ2-2, with 10 bases lining up with TRBD1. The V and J ends lost 5 bases and 1 base, in that order; junction bases with no gene match: 4. This CDR3 comprises 16 residues. Germline values: CDR1 SEHNR, CDR2 FQNEAQ (reference sequence). The CDR3 DNA is TGTGCCAGCAGCCCAGACAGGGGGCTGAACACCGGGGAGCTGTTTTTT. Translating it yields CASSPDRGLNTGELFF.

This clone was counted only a few times. V is TRBV7-2 and J is TRBJ1-2; 10 bases are a match to TRBD1. Germline values: CDR1 SGHTA, CDR2 FQGNSA. Trimming removed 5 bases from V and 4 bases from J; junction bases left unmatched: 7. The CDR3 contains 15 residues. DNA of the CDR3: TGTGCCAGCAGCCCGCAGACAGGGGGCGGCTATGGCTACACCTTC. It codes for CASSPQTGGGYGYTF.

The chain is built from TRBV20-1 and TRBJ2-7; D not certain. CDR3 size: 11 residues. Trimming removed 7 bases from V and 2 bases from J, with 9 bases in between. Germline V gene data show CDR1 as DFQATT and CDR2 as SNEGSKA (reference sequence). DNA of the CDR3: TGCAGTGTTCCTTACACCTACGAGCAGTACTTC. Amino acids: CSVPYTYEQYF.

V gene TRBV12-3 or TRBV12-4 combines with J gene TRBJ1-5; unclear D gene. CDR3 length: 13 residues. The V end was cut by 1 base, the J end by 5 bases, with 6 bases between. In nucleotides, the CDR3 is TGTGCCAGCAGTTTAGAGCGGTATCAGCCCCAGCATTTT. The encoded protein is CASSLERYQPQHF.

The chain couples TRBV28 to TRBJ2-3, with D hard to call. Germline V gene sequence: CDR1 MDHEN, CDR2 SYDVKM. The CDR3 extends over 14 amino acids. V lost 5 bases, J lost 2 bases, and 11 bases lay in between. The CDR3 loop reads CASSRVGITDTQYF. The CDR3, as DNA: TGTGCCAGCAGTCGGGTAGGAATCACAGATACGCAGTATTTT.

This rearrangement joins TRBV29-1 to TRBJ1-1, with D uncertain. Germline V gene sequence: CDR1 SQVTM, CDR2 ANQGSEA. Trimming removed 6 bases from V and 9 bases from J, with 17 bases in between. This CDR3 is built from 12 residues. This CDR3 is CSVRLGSPKAFF. DNA of the CDR3: TGCAGCGTGCGATTGGGCAGTCCGAAAGCTTTCTTT.

The chain links TRBV6-4 to TRBJ2-3; 7 positions agree with TRBD2. The CDR3 loop spans 15 amino acids. CDR1 is MRHNA and CDR2 is SNTAGT in the germline V gene. V lost 4 bases to trimming and J lost 0 bases; unmatched junction nucleotides: 4. The CDR3 is CASSAGGGSTDTQYF. The CDR3 DNA reads TGTGCCAGCAGTGCGGGCGGGGGAAGCACAGATACGCAGTATTTT.

This clone occurred a few times. V usage is TRBV2 and J usage is TRBJ2-7, with D possibly matching TRBD1 (5 bases). Per the germline V gene, CDR1 is SNHLY and CDR2 is FYNNEI. The CDR3 totals 11 residues. V was trimmed by 4 bases and J by 6 bases, leaving 7 bases between them. The CDR3 DNA reads as TGTGCCAGCAGTGGACAGTTCGAGCAGTACTTC. Amino acids: CASSGQFEQYF.

The chain uses TRBV13 and TRBJ2-1; 7 bases line up with TRBD2. V dropped 6 bases and J dropped 8; count of bases not matched to a gene: 10. CDR1 is PRHDT, CDR2 FYEKMQ, per germline (reference sequence). CDR3 length: 14 amino acids. CDR3 nucleotides: TGTGCCAGCAGAAGAGAAGGGACTACCGATGAGCAGTTCTTC. It yields the protein CASRREGTTDEQFF. The whole variable domain, filled in from reference TRBV13 and TRBJ2-1, reads AAGVIQSPRHLIKEKRETATLKCYPIPRHDTVYWYQQGPGQDPQFLISFYEKMQSDKGSIPDRFSAQQFSDYHSELNMSSLELGDSALYFCASRREGTTDEQFFGPGTRLTVL.

The chain uses TRBV5-1 and TRBJ2-2, with D possibly matching TRBD2 (6 bases). Germline CDR1 reads SGHRS; CDR2 reads YFSETQ. The V end was cut by 4 bases, the J end by 6 bases, with 19 bases between. This CDR3 is 16 amino acids long. This CDR3 reads CASSPRTNLYSGELFF. The CDR3 DNA reads TGCGCCAGCAGCCCCAGGACTAACCTGTATTCCGGGGAGCTGTTTTTT.

This clone was recorded a few times. V is TRBV6-2 or TRBV6-3 and J is TRBJ1-1; a possible D gene is TRBD1 (5 bases). Germline CDR1 MNHEY, CDR2 SVGEGT. V was shortened by 3 bases and J by 3 bases, with 20 bases between the two germline ends. This CDR3 is 17 amino acids long. For the CDR3, the DNA is TGTGCCAGCAGTTATCTCCCTGGGGCAGGGTTGCACACTGAAGCTTTCTTT. It encodes CASSYLPGAGLHTEAFF.

This chain joins TRBV28 and TRBJ2-1; TRBD1 matches at 7 bases. V shed 2 bases and J 3 bases; nucleotides not matched to a gene: 7. Germline CDR1 MDHEN, CDR2 SYDVKM. This CDR3 region has 16 residues. CDR3: CASSLGGQRHYNEQFF. CDR3 sequence (DNA): TGTGCCAGCAGTTTAGGGGGACAGAGACACTACAATGAGCAGTTCTTC.

V and J are TRBV24-1 and TRBJ1-5; no firm D call. V lost 4 bases and J 2 bases, leaving 11 bases between the germline ends. CDR1 and CDR2 (germline): KGHDR, SFDVKD. CDR3 length: 15 amino acids. CDR3 sequence (DNA): TGTGCCACCAGTGACAACCGGGAGGGCAATCAGCCCCAGCATTTT. Protein: CATSDNREGNQPQHF.

This chain uses TRBV10-1 with TRBJ1-6; D ambiguous. There are 13 residues in the CDR3. Deletions cut 3 bases from V and 7 bases from J, with 7 bases between. CDR1 is WNHNN, CDR2 SYGVQD, per germline (reference sequence). The CDR3 sequence is CASSEQVNSPLHF. In DNA, the CDR3 is TGCGCCAGCAGTGAACAAGTCAATTCACCCCTCCACTTT.

The gene calls are TRBV18 and TRBJ1-3; D might be TRBD1 (5 bases). The V and J ends lost 4 bases and 0 bases respectively, with 10 bases between them. Germline V gene sequence: CDR1 KGHSH, CDR2 LQKENI. CDR3 length: 15 amino acids. The CDR3 is CASSHGQSSGNTIYF. The CDR3 bases are TGTGCCAGCTCACACGGACAAAGCTCTGGAAACACCATATATTTT.